This T cell receptor beta chain was profiled in a study of T cell clonotyping in hematopoietic cell transplantation. The CDR3 has 15 residues. V dropped 6 bases and J dropped 2; count of bases not matched to a gene: 7. From germline, CDR1 is SGHRS and CDR2 YFSETQ. Study-level results: Few recipient clonotypes overlapped donors; over 95% were de novo at given depth. Graft donor and pretransplant recipient Inverse Simpson Index values predicted broader posttransplant TCR diversity. Cells were unsorted, so CD4 and CD8 contributions were not separated.

In regard to this clone: Its target is unknown.

Measured with immunoSEQ multiplex PCR; TCRdb has only the in-frame clones, and not every one. Here the sample spans about 9,400 clones, 75% to 80% being singletons. The sequence derives from a male patient between 40 and 50 years old who had an allogeneic stem cell transplant from a related donor, so the T cells may come from the graft donor. Some clones in this sample may be carry-over from other donors' samples. This sample comprised PBMCs, obtained 180 days after allogeneic stem cell transplant. This chain links TRBV5-1 with TRBJ2-3; 9 nucleotides agree with TRBD2. The CDR3 DNA follows: TGCGCCAGCACCGAAGGGACTAGCACCACAGATACGCAGTATTTT. It is translated as CASTEGTSTTDTQYF.